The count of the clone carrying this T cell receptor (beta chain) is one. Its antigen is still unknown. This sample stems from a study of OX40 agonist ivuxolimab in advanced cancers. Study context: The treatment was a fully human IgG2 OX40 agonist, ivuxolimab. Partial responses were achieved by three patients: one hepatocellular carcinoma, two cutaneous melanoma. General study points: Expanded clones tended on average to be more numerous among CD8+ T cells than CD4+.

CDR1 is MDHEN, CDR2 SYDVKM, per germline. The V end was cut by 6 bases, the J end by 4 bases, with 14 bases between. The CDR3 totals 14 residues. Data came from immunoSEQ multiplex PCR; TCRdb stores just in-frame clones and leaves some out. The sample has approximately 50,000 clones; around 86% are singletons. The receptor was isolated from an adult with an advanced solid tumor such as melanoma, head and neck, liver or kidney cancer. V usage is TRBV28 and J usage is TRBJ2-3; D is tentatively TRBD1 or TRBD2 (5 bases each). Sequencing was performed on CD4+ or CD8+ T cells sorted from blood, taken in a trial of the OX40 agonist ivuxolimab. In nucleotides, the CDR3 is TGTGCCAGCAGGGTACCGGGGCCGGCAGATACGCAGTATTTT. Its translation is CASRVPGPADTQYF.